Below, one T cell receptor (beta chain) is given with its context. The data belong to a study of blood T cell repertoires in COVID-19. Study details: Sample material is recorded as cDNA or gDNA derived from T cells, B-cell-depleted T cells, or PBMCs.

The CDR3 length is 14 residues. The germline V gene has CDR1 KGHSH and CDR2 LQKENI. J lost 3 bases, V lost 6 bases, and 5 bases had no gene match. In the original workflow: The assay estimated nucleated cells by amplifying reference gene primers. Sequenced by immunoSEQ multiplex PCR; TCRdb stores in-frame clones only, minus some. That table is the source of V, J and clone size, and D and trimming were worked out from the DNA. The repertoire consists of fewer than 500,000 clones, with roughly nine tenths occurring once and the leading ten covering 1% to 1.3%. The study drew participants aged roughly 18 to 95 years from 20 to 30 US areas. Cohort placement rested on clinical history that participants reported themselves.

This clonotype was sampled from a man between 25 and 39 years old who had recovered from COVID-19. The sequenced sample consisted of PBMCs or T cells enriched from blood (not recorded which). This sequence joins TRBV18 and TRBJ2-7; TRBD1 agrees at 10 bases. The CDR3 is CASSRDRGVYEQYF. The CDR3 nucleotides read TGTGCCAGCTCCCGGGACAGGGGAGTCTACGAGCAGTACTTC.